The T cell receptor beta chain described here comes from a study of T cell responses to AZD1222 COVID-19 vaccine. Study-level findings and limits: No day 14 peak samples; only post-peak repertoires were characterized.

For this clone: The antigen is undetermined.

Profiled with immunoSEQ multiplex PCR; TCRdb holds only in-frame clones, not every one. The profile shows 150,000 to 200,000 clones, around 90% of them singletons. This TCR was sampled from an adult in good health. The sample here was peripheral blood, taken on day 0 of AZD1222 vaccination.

The CDR3 is CASSLTDAGNTIYF. The CDR3 coding sequence is TGTGCCAGCAGCTTGACGGACGCTGGAAACACCATATATTTT. This sequence joins TRBV5-6 and TRBJ1-3; the D is unclear. CDR3 length: 14 amino acids. Trimming cost V 1 base and J 2 bases, with 7 bases left between them. Germline lookup yields CDR1 SGHDT and CDR2 YYEEEE.